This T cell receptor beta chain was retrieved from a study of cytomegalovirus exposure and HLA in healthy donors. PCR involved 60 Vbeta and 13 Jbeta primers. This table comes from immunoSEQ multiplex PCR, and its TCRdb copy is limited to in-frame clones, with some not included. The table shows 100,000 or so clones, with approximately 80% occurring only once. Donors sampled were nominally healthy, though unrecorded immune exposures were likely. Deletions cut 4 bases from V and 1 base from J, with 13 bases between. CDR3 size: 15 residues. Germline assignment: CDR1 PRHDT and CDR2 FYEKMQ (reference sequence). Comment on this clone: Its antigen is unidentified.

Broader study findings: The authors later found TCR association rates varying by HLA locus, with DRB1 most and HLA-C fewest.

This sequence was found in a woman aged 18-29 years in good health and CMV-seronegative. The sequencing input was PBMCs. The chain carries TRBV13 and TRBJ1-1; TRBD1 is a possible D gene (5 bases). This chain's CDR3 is CASSSFGGANTEAFF. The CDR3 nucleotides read TGTGCCAGCAGCTCCTTCGGAGGGGCGAACACTGAAGCTTTCTTT.